There are a few counts of the clone carrying this T cell receptor (beta chain). This entry comes from a study of metastatic and nonmetastatic thyroid tumors. Germline CDR1 and CDR2: MNHNS and SASEGT. Deletions cut 6 bases from V and 6 bases from J, with 24 bases between. The CDR3 loop spans 16 amino acids. Until they underwent thyroid surgery, no patient had received any treatment. TCRdb called clones again from the PCR reads with MiXCR. The sample records about 59,000 clones, 25% to 35% being singletons. The specimen was blood. The sequence came from a female donor with papillary thyroid cancer or a benign thyroid nodule (not recorded which). Some clones in this sample may be carry-over from other donors' samples. The chain is built from TRBV6-1 and TRBJ2-7; D ambiguous. The CDR3 spells CASRLLGRVGLFEQYF. DNA for the CDR3: TGTGCCAGCAGACTCCTAGGACGGGTTGGCTTGTTCGAGCAGTACTTC.